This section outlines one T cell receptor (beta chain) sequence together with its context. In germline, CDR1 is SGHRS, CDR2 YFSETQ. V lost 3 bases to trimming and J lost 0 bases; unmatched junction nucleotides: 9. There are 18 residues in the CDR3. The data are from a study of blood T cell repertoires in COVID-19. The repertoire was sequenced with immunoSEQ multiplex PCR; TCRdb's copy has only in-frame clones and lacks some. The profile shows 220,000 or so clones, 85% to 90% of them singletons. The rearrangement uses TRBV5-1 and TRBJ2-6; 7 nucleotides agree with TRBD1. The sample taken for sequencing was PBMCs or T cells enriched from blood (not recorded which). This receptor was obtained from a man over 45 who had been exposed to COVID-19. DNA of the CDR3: TGCGCCAGCAGCTCTACTACGGACAGGTACTCTGGGGCCAACGTCCTGACTTTC. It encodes CASSSTTDRYSGANVLTF.